This TCR beta chain was documented in a study of control samples from healthy donors and cancer patients. Some clones are missing from TCRdb's copy, which holds only in-frame ones; the method was immunoSEQ multiplex PCR. The table shows 55,000 to 65,000 clones, with roughly 86% occurring only once. The CDR3 runs 15 residues. In germline, CDR1 is SGHRS, CDR2 YFSETQ. V shed 0 bases and J 9 bases; nucleotides not matched to a gene: 10. V is TRBV5-1 and J is TRBJ2-7; 9 bases match TRBD1. Sequenced material: PBMCs. The sequence came from a woman aged 60-75 years with lung cancer. The CDR3 sequence is CASSLERTGALGQYF. The CDR3 region has the DNA TGCGCCAGCAGCTTGGAGAGGACAGGGGCATTGGGGCAGTACTTC.